The clone carrying this T cell receptor beta chain was seen more than once but under ten times. Its antigen is currently unknown. The sample belongs to a study of beta chain features in type 1 diabetes. With 1 base clipped from V and 0 bases from J, the junction kept 7 bases outside the gene matches. In germline, CDR1 is SGHRS, CDR2 YFSETQ. The CDR3 contains 17 residues. Expressed TCRB transcripts were sequenced, since all the RNA that had been isolated was reverse transcribed. Assay used: immunoSEQ multiplex PCR; TCRdb lists only in-frame clones, some missing. Among 200,000 to 300,000 clones listed, roughly a tenth were seen once. Study-level findings and limits: When Type 1 diabetes patients were examined, their TCRB CDR3s proved moderately but significantly shorter in all four CD4+ subsets. The similarity of naive, central memory and Treg TCRB repertoires appeared greater among patients than among healthy donors. PCR might show a preference for shorter templates, equally across patients and controls.

The sample taken for sequencing was naive CD4+ T cells from blood. This clonotype originated in a man aged 25-45 years with type 1 diabetes. The V and J genes are TRBV5-1 and TRBJ2-1, with TRBD2 identical over 7 bases. CDR3 nucleotide sequence: TGCGCCAGCAGCTTGATCGTGGGGGGGAGCTCCTACAATGAGCAGTTCTTC. Amino acids: CASSLIVGGSSYNEQFF.